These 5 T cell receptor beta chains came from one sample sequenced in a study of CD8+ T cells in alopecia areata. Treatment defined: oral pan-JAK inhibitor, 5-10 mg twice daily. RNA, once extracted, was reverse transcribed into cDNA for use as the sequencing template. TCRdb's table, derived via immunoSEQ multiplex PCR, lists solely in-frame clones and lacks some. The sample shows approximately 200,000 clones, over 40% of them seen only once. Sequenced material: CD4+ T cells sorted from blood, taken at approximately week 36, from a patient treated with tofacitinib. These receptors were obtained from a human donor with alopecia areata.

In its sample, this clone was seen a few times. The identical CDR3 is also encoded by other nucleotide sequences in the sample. The CDR3 here is CASTQSPRANYGYTF. The CDR3, as DNA: TGTGCCAGCACTCAAAGTCCCAGGGCGAACTATGGCTACACCTTC. The rearrangement joins TRBV6-5 to TRBJ1-2, with D tentatively TRBD1 (5 bases). The CDR3 is 15 amino acids. Per the germline V gene, CDR1 is MNHEY and CDR2 is SVGAGI. V lost 7 bases and J 2 bases, leaving 17 bases between the germline ends.

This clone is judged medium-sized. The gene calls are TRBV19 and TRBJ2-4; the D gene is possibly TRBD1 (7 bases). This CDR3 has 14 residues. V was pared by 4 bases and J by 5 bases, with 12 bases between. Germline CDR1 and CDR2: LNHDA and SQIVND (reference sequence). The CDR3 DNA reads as TGTGCCAGTAGTACGGCAGGGGGGCAAAACATTCAGTACTTC. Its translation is CASSTAGGQNIQYF.

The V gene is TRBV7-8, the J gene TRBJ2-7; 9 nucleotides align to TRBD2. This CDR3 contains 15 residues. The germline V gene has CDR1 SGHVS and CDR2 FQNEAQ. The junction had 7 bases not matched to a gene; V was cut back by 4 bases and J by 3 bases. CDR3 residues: CASSSERREGYEQYF. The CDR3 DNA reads TGTGCCAGCAGCTCGGAGCGGCGGGAGGGCTACGAGCAGTACTTC.

This CDR3 reads CASSPRLAGIFNEQFF. CDR3 coding DNA: TGTGCCAGCAGCCCCCGTCTAGCGGGAATATTCAATGAGCAGTTCTTC. J is TRBJ2-1 and V is TRBV11-2, with 9 nucleotides matching TRBD2. CDR1 is SGHAT, CDR2 FQNNGV, per germline. There are 16 residues in the CDR3. With 5 bases clipped from V and 6 bases from J, the junction kept 11 bases outside the gene matches.

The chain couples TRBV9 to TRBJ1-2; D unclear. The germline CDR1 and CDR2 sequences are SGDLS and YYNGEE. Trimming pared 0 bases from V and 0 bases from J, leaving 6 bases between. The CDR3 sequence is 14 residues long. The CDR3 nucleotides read TGTGCCAGCAGCGTAGATTCGGCTAACTATGGCTACACCTTC. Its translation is CASSVDSANYGYTF.